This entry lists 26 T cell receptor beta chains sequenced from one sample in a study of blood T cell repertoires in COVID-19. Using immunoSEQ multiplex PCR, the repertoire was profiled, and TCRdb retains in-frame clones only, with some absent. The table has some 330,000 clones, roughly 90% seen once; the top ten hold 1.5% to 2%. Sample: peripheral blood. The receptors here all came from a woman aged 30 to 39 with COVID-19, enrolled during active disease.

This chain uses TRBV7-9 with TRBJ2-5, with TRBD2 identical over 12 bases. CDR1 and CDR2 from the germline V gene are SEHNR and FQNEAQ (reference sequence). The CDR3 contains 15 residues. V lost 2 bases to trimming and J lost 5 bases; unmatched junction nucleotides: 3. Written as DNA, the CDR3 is TGTGCCAGCAGCTTACCTAGCGGGGGGGCGGAGACCCAGTACTTC. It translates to CASSLPSGGAETQYF. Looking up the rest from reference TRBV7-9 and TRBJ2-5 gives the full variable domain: DTGVSQNPRHKITKRGQNVTFRCDPISEHNRLYWYRQTLGQGPEFLTYFQNEAQLEKSRLLSDRFSAERPKGSFSTLEIQRTEQGDSAMYLCASSLPSGGAETQYFGPGTRLLVL.

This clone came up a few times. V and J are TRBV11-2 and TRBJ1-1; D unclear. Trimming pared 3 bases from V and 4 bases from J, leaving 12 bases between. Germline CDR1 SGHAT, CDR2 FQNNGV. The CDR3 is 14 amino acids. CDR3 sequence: CASSLSGVGTEAFF. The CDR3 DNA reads TGTGCCAGCAGCTTGAGCGGAGTAGGCACTGAAGCTTTCTTT. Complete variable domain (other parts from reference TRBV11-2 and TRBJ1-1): EAGVAQSPRYKIIEKRQSVAFWCNPISGHATLYWYQQILGQGPKLLIQFQNNGVVDDSQLPKDRFSAERLKGVDSTLKIQPAKLEDSAVYLCASSLSGVGTEAFFGQGTRLTVV.

CDR3 sequence: CASSYYRDYGYTF. The CDR3, as DNA: TGTGCCAGCAGTTACTACAGGGATTATGGCTACACCTTC. The chain joins TRBV6-5 to TRBJ1-2; maybe TRBD1 (6 bases). The V end was cut by 1 base, the J end by 5 bases, with 8 bases between. CDR1 is MNHEY, CDR2 SVGAGI, per germline. This CDR3 is built from 13 residues.

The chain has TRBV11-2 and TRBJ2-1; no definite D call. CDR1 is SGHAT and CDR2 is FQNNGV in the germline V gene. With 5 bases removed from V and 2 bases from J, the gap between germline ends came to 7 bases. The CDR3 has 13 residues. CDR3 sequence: CASSPGPYNEQFF. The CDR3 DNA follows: TGTGCCAGCAGCCCCGGTCCCTACAATGAGCAGTTCTTC.

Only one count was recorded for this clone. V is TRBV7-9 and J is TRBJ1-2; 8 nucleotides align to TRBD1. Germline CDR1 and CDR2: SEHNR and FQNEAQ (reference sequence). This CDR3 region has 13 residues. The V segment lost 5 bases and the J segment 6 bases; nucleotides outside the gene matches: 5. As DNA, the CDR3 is TGTGCCAGCAGCCATCAGGACAGGGATGGCTACACCTTC. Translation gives CASSHQDRDGYTF. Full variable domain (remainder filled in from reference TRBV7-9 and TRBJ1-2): DTGVSQNPRHKITKRGQNVTFRCDPISEHNRLYWYRQTLGQGPEFLTYFQNEAQLEKSRLLSDRFSAERPKGSFSTLEIQRTEQGDSAMYLCASSHQDRDGYTFGSGTRLTVV.

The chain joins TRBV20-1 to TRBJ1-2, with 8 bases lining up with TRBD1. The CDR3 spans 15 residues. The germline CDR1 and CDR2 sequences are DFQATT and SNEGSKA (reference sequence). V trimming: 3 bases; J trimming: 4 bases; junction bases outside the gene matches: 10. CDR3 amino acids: CSASNGRGLVYGYTF. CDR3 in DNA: TGCAGTGCTAGTAACGGCAGGGGGCTTGTCTATGGCTACACCTTC.

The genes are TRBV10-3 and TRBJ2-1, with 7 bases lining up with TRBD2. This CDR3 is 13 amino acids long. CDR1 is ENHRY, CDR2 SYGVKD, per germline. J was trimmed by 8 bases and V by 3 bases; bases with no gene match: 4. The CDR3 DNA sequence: TGTGCCATCAGTGACGGGAGGATGGATGAGCAGTTCTTC. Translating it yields CAISDGRMDEQFF.

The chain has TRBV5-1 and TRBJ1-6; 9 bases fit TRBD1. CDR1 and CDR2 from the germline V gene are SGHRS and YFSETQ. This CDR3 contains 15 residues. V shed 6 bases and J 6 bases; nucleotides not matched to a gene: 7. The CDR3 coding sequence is TGCGCCAGCACCATCTCGGACAGGGGTAATTCACCCCTCCACTTT. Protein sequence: CASTISDRGNSPLHF. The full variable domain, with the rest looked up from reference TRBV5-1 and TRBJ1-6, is KAGVTQTPRYLIKTRGQQVTLSCSPISGHRSVSWYQQTPGQGLQFLFEYFSETQRNKGNFPGRFSGRQFSNSRSEMNVSTLELGDSALYLCASTISDRGNSPLHFGNGTRLTVT.

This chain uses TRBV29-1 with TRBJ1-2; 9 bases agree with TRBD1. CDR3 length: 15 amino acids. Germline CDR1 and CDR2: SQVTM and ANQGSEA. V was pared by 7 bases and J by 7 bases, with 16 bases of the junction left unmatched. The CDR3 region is CSGSEEGGTGFGYTF. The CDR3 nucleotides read TGCAGCGGGAGCGAAGAGGGCGGGACAGGGTTTGGCTACACCTTC. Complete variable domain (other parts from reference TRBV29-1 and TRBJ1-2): SAVISQKPSRDICQRGTSLTIQCQVDSQVTMMFWYRQQPGQSLTLIATANQGSEATYESGFVIDKFPISRPNLTFSTLTVSNMSPEDSSIYLCSGSEEGGTGFGYTFGSGTRLTVV.

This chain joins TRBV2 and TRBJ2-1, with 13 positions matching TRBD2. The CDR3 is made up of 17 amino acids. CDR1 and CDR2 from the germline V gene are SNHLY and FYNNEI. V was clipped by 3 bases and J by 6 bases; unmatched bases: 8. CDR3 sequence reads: CASSDELAGGPRNEQFF. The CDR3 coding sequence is TGTGCCAGCAGTGACGAACTAGCGGGGGGGCCTCGCAATGAGCAGTTCTTC.

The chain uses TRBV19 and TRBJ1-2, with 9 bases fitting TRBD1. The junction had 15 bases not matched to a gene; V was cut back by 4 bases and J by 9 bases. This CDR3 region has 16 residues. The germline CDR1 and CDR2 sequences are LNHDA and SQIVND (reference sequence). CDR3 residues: CASSTRQGVGFRSYTF. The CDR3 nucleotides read TGTGCCAGTAGTACCAGACAGGGGGTGGGCTTTCGAAGCTACACCTTC.

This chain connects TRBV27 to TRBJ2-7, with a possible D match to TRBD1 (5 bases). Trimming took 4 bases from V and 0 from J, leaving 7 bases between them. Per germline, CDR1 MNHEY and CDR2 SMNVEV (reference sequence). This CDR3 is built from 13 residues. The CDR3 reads CASSSTASYEQYF. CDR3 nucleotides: TGTGCCAGCAGTTCGACAGCCTCCTACGAGCAGTACTTC.

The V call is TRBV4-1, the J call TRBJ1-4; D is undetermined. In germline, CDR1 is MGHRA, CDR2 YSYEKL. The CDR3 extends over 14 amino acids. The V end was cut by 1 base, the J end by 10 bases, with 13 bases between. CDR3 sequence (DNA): TGCGCCAGCAGCCAAGTCCCGCGGGCAGGAAAACTGTTTTTT. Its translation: CASSQVPRAGKLFF.

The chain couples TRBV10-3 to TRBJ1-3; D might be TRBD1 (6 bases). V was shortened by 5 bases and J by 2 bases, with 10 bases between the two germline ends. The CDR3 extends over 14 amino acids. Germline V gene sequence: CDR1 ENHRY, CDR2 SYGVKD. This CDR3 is CAISNRETGNTIYF. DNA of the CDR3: TGTGCCATCAGTAACAGGGAAACTGGAAACACCATATATTTT.

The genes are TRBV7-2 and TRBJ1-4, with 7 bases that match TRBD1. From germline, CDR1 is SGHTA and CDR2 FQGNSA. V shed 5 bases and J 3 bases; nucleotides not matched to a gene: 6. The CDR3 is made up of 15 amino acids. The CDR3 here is CASSKGAGPNEKLFF. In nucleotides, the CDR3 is TGTGCCAGCAGCAAGGGGGCTGGCCCTAATGAAAAACTGTTTTTT.

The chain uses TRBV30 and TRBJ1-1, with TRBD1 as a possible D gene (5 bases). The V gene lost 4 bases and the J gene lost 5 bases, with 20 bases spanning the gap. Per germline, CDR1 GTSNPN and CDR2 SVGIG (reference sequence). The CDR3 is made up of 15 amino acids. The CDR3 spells CAWTDVRALGTEAFF. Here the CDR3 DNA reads TGTGCCTGGACCGACGTCAGGGCCCTAGGGACTGAAGCTTTCTTT.

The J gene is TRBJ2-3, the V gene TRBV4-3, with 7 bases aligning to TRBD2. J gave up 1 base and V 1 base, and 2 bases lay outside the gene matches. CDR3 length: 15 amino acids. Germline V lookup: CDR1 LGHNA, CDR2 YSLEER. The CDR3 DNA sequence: TGCGCCAGCAGCCAAGGACTAGCTGGCACAGATACGCAGTATTTT. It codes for CASSQGLAGTDTQYF.

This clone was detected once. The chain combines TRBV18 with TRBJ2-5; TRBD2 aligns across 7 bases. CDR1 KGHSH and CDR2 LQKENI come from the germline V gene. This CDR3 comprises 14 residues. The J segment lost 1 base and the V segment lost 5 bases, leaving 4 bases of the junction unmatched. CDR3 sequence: CASSGQRGQETQYF. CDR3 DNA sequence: TGTGCCAGCTCAGGTCAGCGGGGCCAAGAGACCCAGTACTTC.

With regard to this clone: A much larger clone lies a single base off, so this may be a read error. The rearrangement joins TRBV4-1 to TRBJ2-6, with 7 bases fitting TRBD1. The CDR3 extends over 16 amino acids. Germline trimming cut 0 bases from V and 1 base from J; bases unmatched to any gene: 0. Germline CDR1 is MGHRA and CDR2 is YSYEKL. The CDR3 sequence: CASSQETGSGANVLTF. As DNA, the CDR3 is TGCGCCAGCAGCCAAGAGACAGGGTCTGGGGCCAACGTCCTGACTTTC.

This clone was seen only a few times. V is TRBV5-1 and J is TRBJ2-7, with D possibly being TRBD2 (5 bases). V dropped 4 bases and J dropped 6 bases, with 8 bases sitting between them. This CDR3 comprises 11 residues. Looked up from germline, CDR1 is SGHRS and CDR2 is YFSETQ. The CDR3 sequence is CASSGGLEQYF. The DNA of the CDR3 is TGCGCCAGCAGCGGCGGGCTCGAGCAGTACTTC.

The CDR3 is CASSEGLLGTDTQYF. The CDR3 DNA reads TGTGCCAGCAGTGAAGGTCTCCTCGGCACAGATACGCAGTATTTT. The V call is TRBV2, the J call TRBJ2-3; no clear D. The CDR3 sequence is 15 residues long. The germline CDR1 and CDR2 sequences are SNHLY and FYNNEI. Deletions cut 1 base from V and 1 base from J, with 9 bases between.

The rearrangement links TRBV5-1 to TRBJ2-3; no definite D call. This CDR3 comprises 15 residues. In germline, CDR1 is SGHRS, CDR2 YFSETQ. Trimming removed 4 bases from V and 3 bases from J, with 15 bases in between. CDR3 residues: CASSKRGPGTDTQYF. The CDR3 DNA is TGCGCCAGCAGCAAAAGAGGTCCCGGAACAGATACGCAGTATTTT.

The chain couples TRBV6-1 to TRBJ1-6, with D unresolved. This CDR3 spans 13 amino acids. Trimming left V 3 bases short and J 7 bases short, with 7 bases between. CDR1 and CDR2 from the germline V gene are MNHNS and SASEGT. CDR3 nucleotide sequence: TGTGCCAGCAGTGACAGGCAAAATTCACCCCTCCACTTT. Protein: CASSDRQNSPLHF.

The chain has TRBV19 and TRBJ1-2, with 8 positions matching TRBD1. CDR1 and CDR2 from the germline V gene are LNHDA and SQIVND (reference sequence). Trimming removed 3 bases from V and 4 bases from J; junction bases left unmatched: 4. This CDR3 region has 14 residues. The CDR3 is CASSISGGGYGYTF. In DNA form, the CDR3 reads TGTGCCAGTAGTATCTCAGGGGGCGGCTATGGCTACACCTTC.

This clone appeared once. This chain's CDR3 is CASSQGGRGYTF. For the CDR3, the DNA is TGTGCCAGCAGCCAAGGAGGGAGGGGCTACACCTTC. This chain links TRBV3-1 (or the pseudogene TRBV3-2) with TRBJ1-2; D unclear. CDR1 and CDR2 from the germline V gene are LGHDT and YNNKEL (reference sequence). This CDR3 has 12 amino acids. V lost 1 base, J lost 8 bases, and 8 bases lay in between.

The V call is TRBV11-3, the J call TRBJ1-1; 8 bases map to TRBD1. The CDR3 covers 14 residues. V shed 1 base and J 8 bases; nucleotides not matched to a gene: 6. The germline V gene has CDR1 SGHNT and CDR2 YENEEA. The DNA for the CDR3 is TGTGCCAGCAGCTTAGGCCCAGGGGGCAAAGAAGCTTTCTTT. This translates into CASSLGPGGKEAFF.